A single sample gave rise to the 7 T cell receptor beta chains below, sequenced in a study of regulatory T cells in long-lasting Graves disease. Specified time point: newly diagnosed GD, antithyroid drugs for less than 3 months. The TCR library used RNA extracted from PBMCs. Relying on iRepertoire HTBI primers and Arm-PCR of CDR3 regions, the team built TCR beta libraries. From the multiplex PCR reads, TCRdb called clonotypes with MiXCR, one entry per CDR3 protein. The data hold 440,000 or so distinct CDR3 sequences, with around 15% observed a single time. Another study also made use of these data, one on T cells in Graves' hyperthyroidism and ophthalmopathy.

This material consisted of peripheral blood mononuclear cells (PBMCs), taken at new diagnosis, from a patient treated with antithyroid drugs. The receptor source for this set is a woman in her thirties with Graves disease.

Note on this clonotype: A much larger clone differs by one base, so this may be a read error. J is TRBJ2-3 and V is TRBV29-1, with D unclear. The V end was cut by 5 bases, the J end by 2 bases, with 14 bases between. This CDR3 has 14 amino acids. CDR1 is SQVTM and CDR2 is ANQGSEA in the germline V gene. The CDR3, as DNA: TGCAGCGTTCTTAGGATAGGGTCCACAGATACGCAGTATTTT. The encoded protein is CSVLRIGSTDTQYF.

This clonotype occurred a few times. The chain employs TRBV9 and TRBJ2-5; 12 bases are a match to TRBD1. The CDR3 spans 13 residues. Germline V CDR1 and CDR2: SGDLS, YYNGEE. V shed 7 bases, J shed 3 bases, and the junction held 1 base outside the gene matches. CDR3 amino acids: CASGTGGEETQYF. The CDR3 region has the DNA TGTGCCAGCGGGACAGGGGGCGAAGAGACCCAGTACTTC.

The chain uses TRBV20-1 and TRBJ1-5, with D perhaps TRBD1 (5 bases). The germline gives CDR1 DFQATT, CDR2 SNEGSKA (reference sequence). CDR3 length: 14 amino acids. The V end was cut by 0 bases, the J end by 5 bases, with 11 bases between. Written as DNA, the CDR3 is TGCAGTGCTAGAGACGCCCGGACATATCAGCCCCAGCATTTT. The encoded protein is CSARDARTYQPQHF.

To note about this clonotype: This may arise from a read error, as a much more abundant clone is one base away. V and J are TRBV5-1 and TRBJ1-3; D gene unclear. Germline V lookup: CDR1 SGHRS, CDR2 YFSETQ. The CDR3 length is 16 residues. The CDR3 DNA sequence: TGCGCCAGCAGCCCCTCTTCGACAAGTGCTGGAGACACCATATATTTT. This codes for CASSPSSTSAGDTIYF.

This clonotype was found many times. DNA for the CDR3: TGCAGTGCTAGAGATGTTATAGGGCCCTTGGAGACCCAGTACTTC. The encoded protein is CSARDVIGPLETQYF. The gene calls are TRBV20-1 and TRBJ2-5; the D is unclear. The CDR3 has 15 residues. Trimming stripped 0 bases from V and 5 bases from J, with 16 bases between. Germline CDR1 reads DFQATT; CDR2 reads SNEGSKA (reference sequence).

Concerning this clonotype itself: The junction and the germline gene differ at one end; a read error may be behind it. The chain carries TRBV7-2 and TRBJ2-7; 9 nucleotides line up with TRBD1. This CDR3 has 15 residues. The germline V gene has CDR1 SGHTA and CDR2 FQGNSA. CDR3 sequence (DNA): TGTGCCAGCAGCTCCCTGGGGACAGGGCTCTACGAGCAGTGCTTC. Its translation: CASSSLGTGLYEQCF. Complete variable domain (other parts from reference TRBV7-2 and TRBJ2-7): GAGVSQSPSNKVTEKGKDVELRCDPISGHTALYWYRQSLGQGLEFLIYFQGNSAPDKSGLPSDRFSAERTGGSVSTLTIQRTQQEDSAVYLCASSSLGTGLYEQCFGPGTRLTVT.

This clonotype was picked up many times. The V gene is TRBV7-2, the J gene TRBJ1-5, with 12 positions matching TRBD1. The CDR3 runs to 16 residues. Trimming took 5 bases from V and 2 from J; bases not matched to a gene: 4. The germline CDR1 and CDR2 sequences are SGHTA and FQGNSA. CDR3 sequence reads: CASSPGTGGRNQPQHF. As DNA, the CDR3 is TGTGCCAGCAGCCCAGGGACAGGGGGCCGCAATCAGCCCCAGCATTTT.